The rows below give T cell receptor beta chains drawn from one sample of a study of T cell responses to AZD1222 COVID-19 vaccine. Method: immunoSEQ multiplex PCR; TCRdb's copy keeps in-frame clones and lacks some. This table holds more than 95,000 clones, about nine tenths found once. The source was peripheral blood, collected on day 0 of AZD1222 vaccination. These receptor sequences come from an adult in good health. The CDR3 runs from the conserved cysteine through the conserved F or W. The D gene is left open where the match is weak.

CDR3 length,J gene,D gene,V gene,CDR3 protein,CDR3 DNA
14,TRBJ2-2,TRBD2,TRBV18,CASRASGNTGELFF,TGTGCCAGCAGGGCTAGCGGGAACACCGGGGAGCTGTTTTTT
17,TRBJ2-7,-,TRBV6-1,CASSEALSTRVSYEQYF,TGTGCCAGCAGTGAAGCGCTGTCCACCAGGGTCTCCTACGAGCAGTACTTC
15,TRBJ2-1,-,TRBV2,CASSESRVSYNEQFF,TGTGCCAGCAGTGAAAGCAGGGTCTCCTACAATGAGCAGTTCTTC
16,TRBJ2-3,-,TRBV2,CASSDRGMGLTDTQYF,TGTGCCAGCAGTGATAGGGGAATGGGGCTCACAGATACGCAGTATTTT
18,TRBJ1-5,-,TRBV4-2,CASSQDHERRILNQPQHF,TGTGCCAGCAGCCAAGATCATGAGAGACGGATCCTCAATCAGCCCCAGCATTTT
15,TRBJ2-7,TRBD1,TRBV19,CASSIRDRPSYEQYF,TGTGCCAGTAGTATTAGGGACAGGCCTTCCTACGAGCAGTACTTC
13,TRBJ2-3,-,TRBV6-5,CASSYSTSDTQYF,TGTGCCAGCAGTTACTCGACATCAGATACGCAGTATTTT
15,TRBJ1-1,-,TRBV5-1,CASSFDRSGPPEAFF,TGCGCCAGCAGCTTCGACAGGTCAGGACCCCCTGAAGCTTTCTTT
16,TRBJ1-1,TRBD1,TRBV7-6,CASSFAPGQGGTEAFF,TGTGCCAGCAGCTTCGCCCCTGGGCAGGGGGGAACTGAAGCTTTCTTT
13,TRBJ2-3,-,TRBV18,CAISGELEDTQYF,TGTGCCATCTCGGGGGAACTGGAAGATACGCAGTATTTT
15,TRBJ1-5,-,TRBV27,CASSPGLSSNQPQHF,TGTGCCAGCAGTCCAGGGTTGAGCAGCAATCAGCCCCAGCATTTT
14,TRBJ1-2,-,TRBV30,CAWSVHSRGGGYTF,TGTGCCTGGAGTGTACATTCCCGGGGAGGTGGCTACACCTTC
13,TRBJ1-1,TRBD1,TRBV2,CASSQGGNTEAFF,TGTGCCAGCAGTCAGGGGGGGAACACTGAAGCTTTCTTT
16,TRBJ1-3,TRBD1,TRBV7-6,CASSDHRGSSGNTIYF,TGTGCCAGCAGCGACCACAGGGGTAGCTCTGGAAACACCATATATTTT
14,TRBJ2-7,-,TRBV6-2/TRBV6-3,CASSRRGGGYEQYF,TGTGCCAGCAGCCGGCGGGGAGGGGGCTACGAGCAGTACTTC
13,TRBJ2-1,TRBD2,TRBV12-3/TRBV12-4,CASGSGGYNEQFF,TGTGCCAGCGGTTCGGGGGGCTACAATGAGCAGTTCTTC
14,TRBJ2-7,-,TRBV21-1,CASSKDGDSYEQYF,TGTGCCAGCAGCAAAGACGGCGACTCCTACGAGCAGTACTTC
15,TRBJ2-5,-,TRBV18,CASSPNYRDLETQYF,TGTGCCAGCTCACCAAATTACAGGGATTTGGAGACCCAGTACTTC
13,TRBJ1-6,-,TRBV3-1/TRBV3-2,CASSQNLGSPLHF,TGTGCCAGCAGCCAAAATCTTGGGTCACCCCTCCACTTT
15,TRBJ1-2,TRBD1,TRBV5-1,CASSLQDRAHYGYTF,TGCGCCAGCAGCCTTCAGGACAGGGCACACTATGGCTACACCTTC
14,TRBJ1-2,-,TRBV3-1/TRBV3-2,CASSQRRSNYGYTF,TGTGCCAGCAGCCAACGACGATCTAACTATGGCTACACCTTC
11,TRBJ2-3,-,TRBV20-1,CSARVPATQYF,TGCAGTGCTAGAGTCCCGGCTACGCAGTATTTT
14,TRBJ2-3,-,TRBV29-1,CSLGYRGVTDTQYF,TGCAGCCTGGGGTATAGGGGAGTCACAGATACGCAGTATTTT